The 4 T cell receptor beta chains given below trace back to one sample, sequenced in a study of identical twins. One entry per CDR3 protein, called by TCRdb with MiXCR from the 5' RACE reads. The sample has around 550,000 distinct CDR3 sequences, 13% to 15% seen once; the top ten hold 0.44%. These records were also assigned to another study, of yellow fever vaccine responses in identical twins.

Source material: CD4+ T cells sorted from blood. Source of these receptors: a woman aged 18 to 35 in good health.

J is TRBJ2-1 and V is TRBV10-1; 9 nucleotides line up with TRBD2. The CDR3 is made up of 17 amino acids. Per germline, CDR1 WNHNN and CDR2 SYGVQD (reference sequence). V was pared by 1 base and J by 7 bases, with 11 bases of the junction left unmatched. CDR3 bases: TGCGCCAGCAGTGAGTGGGCATCGGCGGGGGGGACGAATGAGCAGTTCTTC. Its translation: CASSEWASAGGTNEQFF.

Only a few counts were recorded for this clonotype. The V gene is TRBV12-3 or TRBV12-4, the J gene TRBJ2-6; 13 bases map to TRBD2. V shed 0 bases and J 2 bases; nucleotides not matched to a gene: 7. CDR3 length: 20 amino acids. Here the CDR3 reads CASSLALGLAGVTGANVLTF. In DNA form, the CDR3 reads TGTGCCAGCAGTTTAGCGCTAGGACTAGCGGGAGTGACTGGGGCCAACGTCCTGACTTTC.

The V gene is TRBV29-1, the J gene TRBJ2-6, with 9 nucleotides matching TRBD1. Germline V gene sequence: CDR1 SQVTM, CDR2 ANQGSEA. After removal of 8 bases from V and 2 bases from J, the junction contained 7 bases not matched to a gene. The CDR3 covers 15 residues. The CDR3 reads CSYMDRGPGANVLTF. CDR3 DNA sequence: TGCAGCTACATGGACAGGGGCCCTGGGGCCAACGTCCTGACTTTC.

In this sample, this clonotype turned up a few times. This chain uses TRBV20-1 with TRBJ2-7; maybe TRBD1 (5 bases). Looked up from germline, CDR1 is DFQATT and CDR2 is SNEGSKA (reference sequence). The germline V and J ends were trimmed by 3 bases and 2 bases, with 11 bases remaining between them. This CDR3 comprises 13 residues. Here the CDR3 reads CSASPPGTYEQYV. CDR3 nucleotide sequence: TGCAGTGCTAGCCCCCCAGGGACCTACGAGCAGTACGTC.